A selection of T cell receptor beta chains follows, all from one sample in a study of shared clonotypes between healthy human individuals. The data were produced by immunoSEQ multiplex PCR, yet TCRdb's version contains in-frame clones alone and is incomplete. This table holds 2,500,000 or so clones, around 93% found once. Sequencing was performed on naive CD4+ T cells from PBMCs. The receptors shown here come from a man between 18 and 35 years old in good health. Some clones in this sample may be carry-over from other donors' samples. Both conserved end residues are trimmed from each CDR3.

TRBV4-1 ASSQGRASSGNTIY
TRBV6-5 ASTKPGAYEQY
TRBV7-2 ASPGGARNTGELF
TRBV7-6 ASSSYIHLAGDSYEQY
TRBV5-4 ASGGHPNYGYT
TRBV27 ASRRAGGYEQY
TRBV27 ASSRTHLVPVREQY
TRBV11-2 ASSLQTGENTGELF
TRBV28 ASSYSGRWSKRGTEAF
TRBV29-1 SVDRGTDEQF